These T cell receptor beta chains were read from a single sample in a study of T cell responses to AZD1222 COVID-19 vaccine. Sequencing was performed with immunoSEQ multiplex PCR; in TCRdb, only in-frame clones are kept and a portion is missing. Of 50,000 or so clones in the sample, 89% are singletons; the top ten hold less than 6%. Sequenced material: peripheral blood, taken 28 days after the second AZD1222 dose. The receptors originated from an adult who received the AZD1222 COVID-19 vaccine. Each CDR3 is given with its conserved first and last residue. D genes are given only for firm matches. For some rows the clone size is stated as once, few or many, or as a class when expanded; others skip it.

NA	NA	TRBV12-3/TRBV12-4	TRBJ1-4	TGTGCCAGCAGTTTATTTGGGGATGAAAAACTGTTTTTT	CASSLFGDEKLFF
NA	NA	TRBV9	TRBJ2-2	TGTGCCAGCAGCGAGGGGAAACAGGGAAACACCGGGGAGCTGTTTTTT	CASSEGKQGNTGELFF
NA	NA	TRBV29-1	TRBJ2-5	TGCAGCGTTGAAACGACAGGTCGAAGCCAAGAGACCCAGTACTTC	CSVETTGRSQETQYF
NA	NA	TRBV11-2	TRBJ2-7	TGTGCCAGCAGAAAGCTTAAGCACGAGCAGTACTTC	CASRKLKHEQYF
TRBD1	few	TRBV2	TRBJ1-5	TGTGCCAGCACCGACGCATGGACAGGGACGGGGCAGCCCCAGCATTTT	CASTDAWTGTGQPQHF
TRBD1	NA	TRBV19	TRBJ1-2	TGTGCCAGTAGGTTAACAGGGGACCCCGCTGGCTACACCTTC	CASRLTGDPAGYTF
NA	NA	TRBV28	TRBJ2-1	TGTGCCAGCAGTATACCGACCGGGACCAAATACAATGAGCAGTTCTTC	CASSIPTGTKYNEQFF
NA	NA	TRBV5-1	TRBJ1-6	TGCGCCAGCAGCTTTGAGCAGAACTCCTATAATTCACCCCTCCACTTT	CASSFEQNSYNSPLHF
NA	NA	TRBV4-2	TRBJ2-7	TGTGCCAGCAGCCAAGGCCTAAGCGACGACTCCTACGAGCAGTACTTC	CASSQGLSDDSYEQYF
NA	NA	TRBV5-1	TRBJ2-1	TGCGCCAGCAGCTTGGGCGCTAGCGTATCCTACAATGAGCAGTTCTTC	CASSLGASVSYNEQFF
NA	NA	TRBV2	TRBJ1-6	TGTGCCAGCAGTATCACAGCTACGGGGAATTCACCCCTCCACTTT	CASSITATGNSPLHF
TRBD1	NA	TRBV5-1	TRBJ2-7	TGCGCCAGCAGCTTGGGGCAGGGGGCGAGCGAGCAGTACTTC	CASSLGQGASEQYF
NA	NA	TRBV10-1	TRBJ2-2	TGCGCCAGCACCAGCGGAACCGGGGAGCTGTTTTTT	CASTSGTGELFF
TRBD1	NA	TRBV18	TRBJ1-1	TGTGCCAGCTCACCTAAAGGGACAGGCCAGAACACTGAAGCTTTCTTT	CASSPKGTGQNTEAFF
NA	NA	TRBV6-5	TRBJ2-7	TGTGCCAGCAGACAGGGAGGAGAATACGAGCAGTACTTC	CASRQGGEYEQYF
NA	NA	TRBV12-3/TRBV12-4	TRBJ1-2	TGTGCCAGCGTGGGGTCCAGGGCAGGGGGCTACACCTTC	CASVGSRAGGYTF
NA	NA	TRBV27	TRBJ1-5	TGTGCCAGCAGCCAAGGAAGCAATCAGCCCCAGCATTTT	CASSQGSNQPQHF
NA	NA	TRBV7-2	TRBJ2-1	TGTGCCAGCAGCGAGATCTACAATGAGCAGTTCTTC	CASSEIYNEQFF
TRBD1	few	TRBV7-8	TRBJ1-5	TGTGCCAGCAGCGGGACAGGGGGCCTTCAGCCCCAGCATTTT	CASSGTGGLQPQHF
NA	NA	TRBV3-1/TRBV3-2	TRBJ1-5	TGTGCCAGCAGCCAAGCCGGTTCCGATTCAAAGTCCCAGCATTTT	CASSQAGSDSKSQHF
TRBD1	NA	TRBV2	TRBJ1-5	TGTGCCAGCAGTCTTCAGGGGGCAGGCAATCAGCCCCAGCATTTT	CASSLQGAGNQPQHF
TRBD1	NA	TRBV7-9	TRBJ2-7	TGTGCCAGCAGCTTACCCGGGACAGGTTCGGGAGAGCAGTACTTC	CASSLPGTGSGEQYF
NA	NA	TRBV6-1	TRBJ2-2	TGTGCCAGCAGTGCTCAGTGGACTGCGAACACCGGGGAGCTGTTTTTT	CASSAQWTANTGELFF
NA	NA	TRBV4-3	TRBJ2-1	TGCGCCAGCAGCTTTACCCCACCGAAATCAAATGAGCAGTTCTTC	CASSFTPPKSNEQFF
NA	few	TRBV21-1	TRBJ2-1	TGTGCCAGCAGAACGGACAGGGAGGACGGTGAGCAGTTCTTC	CASRTDREDGEQFF
NA	NA	TRBV5-5	TRBJ2-3	TGTGCCAGCAGCTTAGGCCCCCGGGGCACAGATACGCAGTATTTT	CASSLGPRGTDTQYF
TRBD2	NA	TRBV28	TRBJ2-5	TGTGCCAGCAGTTTGGAGCAGACTAGCGGGAGGGCGGGACAAGAGACCCAGTACTTC	CASSLEQTSGRAGQETQYF
TRBD1	NA	TRBV27	TRBJ1-1	TGTGCCAGCAGACGGCCCGGGACAGGGAGAGGCACTGAAGCTTTCTTT	CASRRPGTGRGTEAFF
TRBD1	NA	TRBV25-1	TRBJ1-3	TGTGCCAGCAGTGAACCCCCAGGACAGGGTTTCGTAAACACCATATATTTT	CASSEPPGQGFVNTIYF
NA	NA	TRBV10-3	TRBJ2-1	TGTGCCATCAGTGCCCAGGACGGCTGGAATGAGCAGTTCTTC	CAISAQDGWNEQFF
TRBD1	few	TRBV9	TRBJ2-2	TGTGCCAGCAGCCCCCCAGGGACAGGGAACGGGGAGCTGTTTTTT	CASSPPGTGNGELFF
TRBD1	NA	TRBV14	TRBJ2-1	TGTGCCAGCAGCCAAGCAGGGGGCAGTTACAATGAGCAGTTCTTC	CASSQAGGSYNEQFF
NA	NA	TRBV10-3	TRBJ2-1	TGTGCCATCAGTGAGCCTAAGCGGGACAATGAGCAGTTCTTC	CAISEPKRDNEQFF
NA	NA	TRBV24-1	TRBJ2-7	TGTGCCACCAGTGATCGGGACGGGTCGTACGAGCAGTACTTC	CATSDRDGSYEQYF
NA	NA	TRBV3-1/TRBV3-2	TRBJ1-2	TGTGCCAGCAGCCGAACCAGACATTCAGGAGACTATGGCTACACCTTC	CASSRTRHSGDYGYTF
TRBD2	NA	TRBV7-7	TRBJ2-3	TGTGCCAGCAGCTTATCAATTCGGGGACTACTGAGCACAGATACGCAGTATTTT	CASSLSIRGLLSTDTQYF
NA	NA	TRBV5-6	TRBJ1-6	TGTGCCAGCAGCTTCGAACTTTATAATTCACCCCTCCACTTT	CASSFELYNSPLHF
TRBD1	few	TRBV13	TRBJ1-3	TGTGCCAGCAGTTTGGGACAGCTCCCTGGAAACACCATATATTTT	CASSLGQLPGNTIYF
NA	NA	TRBV6-4	TRBJ1-6	TGTGCCAGCAGTGCACAGATTAATTCACCCCTCCACTTT	CASSAQINSPLHF
NA	NA	TRBV3-1/TRBV3-2	TRBJ2-3	TGTGCCAGCAGCCAAGAAGGAACAGATACGCAGTATTTT	CASSQEGTDTQYF
TRBD1	NA	TRBV14	TRBJ1-6	TGTGCCAGCAGCGGTTCCGGGACAGTGAATTCACCCCTCCACTTT	CASSGSGTVNSPLHF
NA	NA	TRBV5-1	TRBJ2-1	TGCGCCAGCAGTGAGACATATAGCTCCTACAATGAGCAGTTCTTC	CASSETYSSYNEQFF
TRBD1	NA	TRBV6-1	TRBJ2-7	TGTGCCAGCAGCGAAGAATGGGACAGGGGCTCCTACGAGCAGTACTTC	CASSEEWDRGSYEQYF
TRBD1	NA	TRBV12-3/TRBV12-4	TRBJ1-2	TGTGCCAGCAGTTCAAATAAGGACAGGGCCGACACCTTC	CASSSNKDRADTF
TRBD1	NA	TRBV4-3	TRBJ1-4	TGCGCCAGCAGCCATTACGACAGGGAGAGTGAAAAACTGTTTTTT	CASSHYDRESEKLFF
TRBD1	once	TRBV5-4	TRBJ2-2	TGTGCCAGCAGCTTGGGAGGGGGCGCAGGCACCGGGGAGCTGTTTTTT	CASSLGGGAGTGELFF
NA	NA	TRBV29-1	TRBJ1-5	TGCAGCGTCACCGGGACAAGCAGCAATCAGCCCCAGCATTTT	CSVTGTSSNQPQHF
NA	NA	TRBV11-2	TRBJ2-7	TGTGCCAGCAGTGCAAGGGCAGGGGTAGGCGAGCAGTACTTC	CASSARAGVGEQYF
NA	NA	TRBV13	TRBJ2-7	TGTGCCAGCAGCACGAGAGGGGCGGACGAGCAGTACTTC	CASSTRGADEQYF
NA	NA	TRBV3-1/TRBV3-2	TRBJ2-2	TGTGCCAGCAGCCCCCTAGTGATAACGGGGGAGCTGTTTTTT	CASSPLVITGELFF
NA	once	TRBV3-1/TRBV3-2	TRBJ2-2	TGTGCCAGCAGCCCTTGGCGCGCCGGGGAGCTGTTTTTT	CASSPWRAGELFF
NA	NA	TRBV7-9	TRBJ1-1	TGTGCCAGCAGCCCAAGTTCTAGGGTTGGGAACACTGAAGCTTTCTTT	CASSPSSRVGNTEAFF
NA	NA	TRBV6-6	TRBJ2-5	TGTGCCAGCAGGTTAGACGGCCAAGAGACCCAGTACTTC	CASRLDGQETQYF
NA	NA	TRBV5-6	TRBJ1-1	TGTGCCAGCAGCTTGGGGCAGGTGAACACTGAAGCTTTCTTT	CASSLGQVNTEAFF
TRBD1	NA	TRBV5-1	TRBJ1-1	TGCGCCAGCAGCACCACGACAGGGCCGGATGAAGCTTTCTTT	CASSTTTGPDEAFF